The entry that follows covers one T cell receptor (beta chain) sequence. It lacks a known antigen. No clone much larger than this one lies a single base away; base qualities are absent. The cohort comprised 25 to 30 patients with locally advanced or metastatic urothelial carcinoma treated at Memorial Sloan Kettering on a trial protocol. Peripheral blood mononuclear cells were collected from each patient pretreatment and during treatment, giving between 1 and 8 total time points per patient. The Qiagen DNeasy Blood extraction kit was used to purify genomic DNA from total PBMCs and tumor samples. PBMCs were collected pretreatment and during treatment and were isolated and stored as previously described. The CDR3 spans 13 residues, from the cysteine through the phenylalanine. Of the read, only the CDR3 DNA is kept; its 39 bases are in frame from base 1. Trimming takes 11 bases from V and 1 base from J, and the germline ends sit 13 bases apart. In the germline V gene, CDR1 corresponds to SGHVS and CDR2 to FQNEAQ.

This entry is derived from a study of PD-L1 blockade in urothelial cancer (dated by TCRdb to the late 2010s). For the study in its entirety: Every patient began therapy in 2014 and was given atezolizumab 1,200 mg intravenously every 3 weeks. Durable clinical benefit was achieved by nine patients and was not achieved by 20 patients. Blood samples were analyzed at two time points: 3 weeks after treatment start (second dose) and 6 weeks after treatment start. About 90% of the 29 patients were males with bladder-origin urothelial cancer, and 18 of 29 reported a prior smoking history. A median of roughly 140,000 T cells and just over 80,000 unique TCRs was obtained from blood samples, and a median clonality of approximately 0.077 was observed. Durable clinical benefit meant progression-free survival longer than 6 months, and TCR features were also tested against progression-free and overall survival. The study was an exploratory multi-omic analysis of somatic, immune and clinical correlates of response to PD-L1 blockade with atezolizumab in urothelial cancer. Whole exome sequencing and RNA sequencing of pretreatment tumors were performed alongside TCR sequencing in the same patients. Approximately 29 patients had pretreatment blood TCR-seq, about 25 had at least one posttreatment blood collection, and about 25 had tumor TCR-seq. Pretreatment tumor samples and matched peripheral blood, collected serially before and after atezolizumab treatment, underwent TCR sequencing. Patients had an ECOG performance status of 0 or 1 and had received between 0 and 3 prior chemotherapy regimens.

The study at large found these results: Improved progression-free and overall survival was associated with having pretreatment peripheral blood TCR clonality below the median. Small sample size (n ≈ 30) and many exploratory analyses mean the results are intended to be hypothesis-generating. At 3 weeks after the start of treatment, tumor-associated TCR clones in peripheral blood had expanded more in patients with durable benefit (n ≈ 24, p = 0.022).

Each PCR received spiked-in synthetic TCR analog templates so that absolute template abundance could be estimated from read counts. TCRbeta CDR3 regions were amplified from genomic DNA with bias-controlled V and J gene primers using the immunoSEQ assay. Rearranged TCRbeta segments were sequenced at approximately 20X coverage. The authors' analysis ran thus. Sequencing errors were corrected by clustering and CDR3s were annotated against IMGT to assign V, D and J genes. Only productive TCRbeta rearrangements were used in downstream analyses, excluding out-of-frame or stop-codon sequences. Clonality was computed as one minus Shannon entropy normalized by the log of the number of unique productive sequences. Fisher's exact test with Benjamini-Hochberg correction, using a cutoff of adjusted p below 0.01, was how clones that differed between time points or between blood and tumor were identified. Entries here come from immuneACCESS through TCRdb and include only in-frame sequences with V and J called. Some clones fail to appear in such tables; in the studies checked, an unresolved V gene covers under half of the shortfall, and the cause of the remainder is unknown. Clone size and the V and J calls come from that table; the DNA yielded D and trimming. Counted in this sample were roughly 39,000 clones; 75% to 90% of them appeared once. Together, the top ten hold approximately 2% of the sample.

The sequencing used PBMCs, collected around atezolizumab (anti-PD-L1) treatment. This chain joins TRBV7-8 to TRBJ2-3; D gene: possibly TRBD1, on 7 matching bases. The clonotype comes from a man in his 60s with urothelial cancer. The DNA sequence is as follows: TGTGCCTGGGGGGACAGACGCACAGATACGCAGTATTTT. It specifies CAWGDRRTDTQYF.